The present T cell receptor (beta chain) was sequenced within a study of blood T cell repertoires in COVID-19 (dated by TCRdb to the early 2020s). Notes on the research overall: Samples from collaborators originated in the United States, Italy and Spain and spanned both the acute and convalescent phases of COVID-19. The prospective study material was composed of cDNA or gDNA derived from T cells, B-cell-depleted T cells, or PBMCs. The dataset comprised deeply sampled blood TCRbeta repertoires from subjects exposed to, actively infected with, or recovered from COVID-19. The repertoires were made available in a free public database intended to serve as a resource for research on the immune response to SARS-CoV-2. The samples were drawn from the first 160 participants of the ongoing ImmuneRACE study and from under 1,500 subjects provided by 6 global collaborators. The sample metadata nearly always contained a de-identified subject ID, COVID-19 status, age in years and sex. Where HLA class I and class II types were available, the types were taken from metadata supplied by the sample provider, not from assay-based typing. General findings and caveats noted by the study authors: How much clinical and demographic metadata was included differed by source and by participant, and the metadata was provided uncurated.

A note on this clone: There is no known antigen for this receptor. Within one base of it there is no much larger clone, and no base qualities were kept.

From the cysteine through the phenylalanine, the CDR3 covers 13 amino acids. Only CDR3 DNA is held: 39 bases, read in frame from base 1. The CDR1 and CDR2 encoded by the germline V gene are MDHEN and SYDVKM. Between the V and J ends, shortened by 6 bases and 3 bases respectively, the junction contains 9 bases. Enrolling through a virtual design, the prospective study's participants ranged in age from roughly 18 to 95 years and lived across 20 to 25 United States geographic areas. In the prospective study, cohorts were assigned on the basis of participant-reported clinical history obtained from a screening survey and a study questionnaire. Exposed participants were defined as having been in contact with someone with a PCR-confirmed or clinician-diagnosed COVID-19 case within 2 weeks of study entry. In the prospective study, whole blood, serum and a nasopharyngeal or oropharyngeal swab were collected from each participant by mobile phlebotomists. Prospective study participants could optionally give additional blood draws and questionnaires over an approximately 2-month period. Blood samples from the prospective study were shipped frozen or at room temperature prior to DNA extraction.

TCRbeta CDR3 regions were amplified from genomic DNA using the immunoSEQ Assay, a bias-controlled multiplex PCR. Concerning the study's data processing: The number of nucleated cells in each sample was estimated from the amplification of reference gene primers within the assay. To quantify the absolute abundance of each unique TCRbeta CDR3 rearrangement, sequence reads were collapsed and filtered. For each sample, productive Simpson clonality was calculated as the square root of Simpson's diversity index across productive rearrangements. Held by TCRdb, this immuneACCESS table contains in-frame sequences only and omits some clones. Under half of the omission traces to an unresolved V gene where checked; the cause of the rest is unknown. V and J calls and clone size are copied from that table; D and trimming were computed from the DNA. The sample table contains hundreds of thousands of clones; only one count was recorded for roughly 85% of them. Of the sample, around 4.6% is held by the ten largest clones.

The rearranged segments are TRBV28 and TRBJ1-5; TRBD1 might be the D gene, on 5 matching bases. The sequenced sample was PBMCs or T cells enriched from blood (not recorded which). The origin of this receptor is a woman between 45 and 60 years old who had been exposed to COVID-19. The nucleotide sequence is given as TGTGCCAGCAGAGCAGGGCTCAATCAGCCCCAGCATTTT. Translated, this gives CASRAGLNQPQHF.